A single sample gave rise to the 29 T cell receptor beta chains below, sequenced in a study of a mutant IDH1 vaccine in newly diagnosed glioma. Repertoires were generated with immunoSEQ multiplex PCR, while TCRdb's copy carries only in-frame clones and drops some. The sample yields under 35,000 clones, 90% seen once. Described time point: week 11, during vaccination. One vaccine dose held 300 ug of mutant IDH1 20-mer peptide and came with topical imiquimod. Their antigens are not known. The specimen was PBMCs, collected from a glioma patient whose treatment included an IDH1 peptide vaccine. The receptors derive from a man aged 18 to 30 with glioma.

This chain joins TRBV30 and TRBJ1-2; possibly TRBD1 for D (5 bases). Germline-derived CDR1 and CDR2 are GTSNPN and SVGIG (reference sequence). CDR3 length equals 15 residues. V was clipped by 3 bases and J by 7 bases, with 21 bases between them. This CDR3 is CAWSGVLGALGGYTF. Here the CDR3 DNA reads TGTGCCTGGAGCGGTGTGTTAGGGGCATTAGGTGGCTACACCTTC.

The chain employs TRBV29-1 and TRBJ2-5, with 11 bases lining up with TRBD2. This CDR3 contains 14 residues. Germline V CDR1 and CDR2: SQVTM, ANQGSEA. J lost 1 base, V lost 5 bases, and 3 bases had no gene match. CDR3 sequence: CSVTSGGPQETQYF. Here the CDR3 DNA reads TGCAGCGTTACTAGCGGGGGACCCCAAGAGACCCAGTACTTC.

This chain uses TRBV27 with TRBJ2-7; 8 bases line up with TRBD1. Germline V gene lookup returns CDR1 MNHEY and CDR2 SMNVEV (reference sequence). This CDR3 has 16 residues. Trimming took 2 bases from V and 3 from J; bases not matched to a gene: 9. CDR3 DNA sequence: TGTGCCAGCAGTTTAAGTCGTGGGGACAGGAACTACGAGCAGTACTTC. Translating it yields CASSLSRGDRNYEQYF.

The rearrangement links TRBV27 to TRBJ1-1; a possible D gene is TRBD1 (5 bases). The CDR3 loop spans 17 amino acids. CDR1 MNHEY and CDR2 SMNVEV come from the germline V gene (reference sequence). Between the trimmed V and J ends, which lost 3 bases and 6 bases, there was a span of 23 bases. CDR3 amino acids: CASSLTGRAGDPPEAFF. The CDR3 DNA reads TGTGCCAGCAGTTTGACTGGCAGGGCTGGTGACCCCCCTGAAGCTTTCTTT.

This sequence joins TRBV19 and TRBJ2-7; TRBD2 matches at 8 bases. Looked up from germline, CDR1 is LNHDA and CDR2 is SQIVND (reference sequence). V lost 3 bases to trimming and J lost 6 bases; unmatched junction nucleotides: 7. This CDR3 is built from 14 residues. CDR3 sequence (DNA): TGTGCCAGTAGTATGACGGGACTAGTCACCGAGCAGTACTTC. Its protein product is CASSMTGLVTEQYF.

In DNA, the CDR3 is TGTGCCAGCTCACCGGCTAGCGGGAGCCAAGAGACCCAGTACTTC. It specifies CASSPASGSQETQYF. The chain links TRBV18 to TRBJ2-5; 10 bases agree with TRBD2. Germline CDR1 and CDR2: KGHSH and LQKENI. CDR3 length: 15 amino acids. V lost 3 bases to trimming and J lost 1 base; unmatched junction nucleotides: 2.

The chain is built from TRBV11-2 and TRBJ1-2; a possible D gene is TRBD1 (6 bases). Per the germline V gene, CDR1 is SGHAT and CDR2 is FQNNGV. V gave up 4 bases and J gave up 7 bases, with 13 bases separating them. The CDR3 loop spans 13 amino acids. Here the CDR3 reads CASSSTQGTGYTF. The CDR3 DNA sequence: TGTGCCAGCAGCTCCACCCAGGGGACTGGCTACACCTTC.

In nucleotides, the CDR3 is TGCAGAGCAAGCGCTGCAGATACGCAGTATTTT. Residues: CRASAADTQYF. The chain is built from TRBV20-1 and TRBJ2-3; no firm D call. Germline V gene sequence: CDR1 DFQATT, CDR2 SNEGSKA (reference sequence). The CDR3 is made up of 11 amino acids.

The gene calls are TRBV2 and TRBJ2-7; 8 bases are shared with TRBD2. The V segment lost 6 bases and the J segment 0 bases; nucleotides outside the gene matches: 7. The germline V gene has CDR1 SNHLY and CDR2 FYNNEI. The CDR3 loop spans 15 amino acids. CDR3 sequence (DNA): TGTGCCAGCAGCCTCACTAGCGGTCGCTCCTACGAGCAGTACTTC. Its translation: CASSLTSGRSYEQYF.

This clone has only one observation. The chain couples TRBV5-1 to TRBJ2-3; 10 nucleotides match TRBD1. With 4 bases clipped from V and 4 bases from J, the junction kept 12 bases outside the gene matches. Germline lookup yields CDR1 SGHRS and CDR2 YFSETQ. The CDR3 totals 17 residues. The CDR3 sequence is CASSVRPGTGEADTQYF. CDR3 nucleotide sequence: TGCGCCAGCAGCGTCCGCCCCGGGACAGGGGAGGCAGATACGCAGTATTTT.

The chain recombines TRBV5-4 with TRBJ2-3, with TRBD2 identical over 12 bases. V was clipped by 0 bases and J by 2 bases; unmatched bases: 1. The germline V gene has CDR1 SGHNT and CDR2 YYREEE (reference sequence). The CDR3 contains 16 residues. DNA of the CDR3: TGTGCCAGCAGCTTGGGACTAGCGGGAGCCACAGATACGCAGTATTTT. The encoded protein is CASSLGLAGATDTQYF. The complete variable domain, with remaining parts taken from reference TRBV5-4 and TRBJ2-3, reads ETGVTQSPTHLIKTRGQQVTLRCSSQSGHNTVSWYQQALGQGPQFIFQYYREEENGRGNFPPRFSGLQFPNYSSELNVNALELDDSALYLCASSLGLAGATDTQYFGPGTRLTVL.

The V gene is TRBV7-2, the J gene TRBJ1-6, with D maybe TRBD1 (6 bases). The CDR3 runs 16 residues. V lost 3 bases to trimming and J lost 14 bases, with 23 bases between them. From germline, CDR1 is SGHTA and CDR2 FQGNSA. The CDR3 here is CASSFSRGPEKGALHF. The CDR3 nucleotides are TGTGCCAGCAGCTTCAGTAGGGGCCCCGAAAAGGGGGCCCTCCACTTT.

The rearrangement joins TRBV28 to TRBJ1-6; D call uncertain. Germline V gene sequence: CDR1 MDHEN, CDR2 SYDVKM. The V end was cut by 2 bases, the J end by 7 bases, with 9 bases between. The CDR3 has 14 residues. Here the CDR3 reads CASSLRGGNSPLHF. The CDR3 nucleotides read TGTGCCAGCAGTTTACGGGGAGGGAATTCACCCCTCCACTTT.

This clone was counted only a few times. The J gene is TRBJ2-6, the V gene TRBV4-3, with D perhaps matching TRBD1 (6 bases). The CDR3 spans 17 residues. Per the germline V gene, CDR1 is LGHNA and CDR2 is YSLEER. V was cut by 0 bases and J by 2 bases, with 11 bases left in between. CDR3 loop: CASSQDSGATGANVLTF. CDR3 DNA: TGCGCCAGCAGCCAAGATTCAGGGGCTACTGGGGCCAACGTCCTGACTTTC.

The rearrangement joins TRBV11-2 to TRBJ1-4; no definite D call. CDR1 and CDR2 (germline): SGHAT, FQNNGV. V was cut by 1 base and J by 5 bases, with 5 bases left in between. The CDR3 is 13 amino acids. The CDR3: CASSLGRNEKLFF. Here the CDR3 DNA reads TGTGCCAGCAGCTTAGGGAGGAATGAAAAACTGTTTTTT.

The genes are TRBV30 and TRBJ1-6, with 10 bases identical to TRBD1. CDR1 and CDR2 (germline): GTSNPN, SVGIG (reference sequence). The CDR3 loop spans 15 amino acids. Germline trimming cut 1 base from V and 10 bases from J; bases unmatched to any gene: 7. CDR3 bases: TGTGCCTGGAGTGCTGGGGACAGGGGTCAATCACCCCTCCACTTT. Translation: CAWSAGDRGQSPLHF.

The V gene is TRBV7-6, the J gene TRBJ2-3; D is uncertain. This CDR3 spans 14 amino acids. Germline CDR1 SGHVS, CDR2 FNYEAQ. Trimming removed 4 bases at V and 0 bases at J, with 8 bases between. This chain's CDR3 is CASSSAPSTDTQYF. CDR3 DNA sequence: TGTGCCAGCAGCTCCGCACCCAGCACAGATACGCAGTATTTT. Combining the CDR3 with reference TRBV7-6 and TRBJ2-3 gives the whole variable domain GAGVSQSPRYKVTKRGQDVALRCDPISGHVSLYWYRQALGQGPEFLTYFNYEAQQDKSGLPNDRFSAERPEGSISTLTIQRTEQRDSAMYRCASSSAPSTDTQYFGPGTRLTVL.

This clone showed up just once. This rearrangement joins TRBV5-1 to TRBJ1-1, with D unclear. Germline V CDR1 and CDR2: SGHRS, YFSETQ. V was cut by 0 bases and J by 1 base, with 4 bases left in between. There are 13 residues in the CDR3. CDR3 coding DNA: TGCGCCAGCAGCTTGGAAACGAACACTGAAGCTTTCTTT. This codes for CASSLETNTEAFF.

This chain links TRBV30 with TRBJ2-3; D gene ambiguous. This CDR3 spans 13 amino acids. V was shortened by 2 bases and J by 2 bases, with 8 bases between the two germline ends. Germline values: CDR1 GTSNPN, CDR2 SVGIG (reference sequence). The CDR3 region is CAWSRGITDTQYF. The CDR3 DNA is TGTGCCTGGAGTCGCGGAATCACAGATACGCAGTATTTT.

This clone occurred a few times. This chain joins TRBV13 and TRBJ2-1; maybe TRBD1 (6 bases). The CDR3 runs to 15 residues. V was shortened by 4 bases and J by 10 bases, with 20 bases between the two germline ends. Germline lookup yields CDR1 PRHDT and CDR2 FYEKMQ (reference sequence). DNA for the CDR3: TGTGCCAGCAGCTCTCTCCTAGAAACGGACAGAGAGCAGTTCTTC. Its protein is CASSSLLETDREQFF.

This chain uses TRBV10-1 with TRBJ2-1; TRBD2 might be the D (6 bases). CDR3 size: 14 residues. V gave up 2 bases and J gave up 1 base, with 6 bases separating them. CDR1 and CDR2 (germline): WNHNN, SYGVQD (reference sequence). The CDR3 coding sequence is TGCGCCAGCAGTGAGCGGGAGTCCTACAATGAGCAGTTCTTC. It specifies CASSERESYNEQFF.

V usage is TRBV7-8 and J usage is TRBJ1-2, with 7 nucleotides matching TRBD1. CDR1 and CDR2 (germline): SGHVS, FQNEAQ. The CDR3 is made up of 13 amino acids. V lost 5 bases to trimming and J lost 8 bases; unmatched junction nucleotides: 8. CDR3 in DNA: TGTGCCAGCAGCCATGGACAGGTGGGGGGCTACACCTTC. As protein: CASSHGQVGGYTF.

J is TRBJ2-7 and V is TRBV2; TRBD1 is a possible D gene (5 bases). Trimming took off 2 bases at V and 1 base at J, with 12 bases between the two ends. The CDR3 extends over 15 amino acids. Germline V gene sequence: CDR1 SNHLY, CDR2 FYNNEI. As DNA, the CDR3 is TGTGCCAGCAGTGAACGGGCAGGGATATCCTACGAGCAGTACTTC. Protein sequence: CASSERAGISYEQYF.

This rearrangement joins TRBV6-1 to TRBJ2-1; the match to TRBD1 covers 9 bases. CDR3 size: 14 residues. Germline CDR1 is MNHNS and CDR2 is SASEGT. After removal of 5 bases from V and 4 bases from J, the junction contained 3 bases not matched to a gene. In DNA form, the CDR3 reads TGTGCCAGCAGTCGGACAGGGGATTACAATGAGCAGTTCTTC. The encoded protein is CASSRTGDYNEQFF.

The V call is TRBV19, the J call TRBJ1-1; D possibly corresponds to TRBD1 (6 bases). This CDR3 comprises 16 residues. The V gene's germline CDR1 is LNHDA and CDR2 SQIVND (reference sequence). V was trimmed by 4 bases and J by 6 bases, leaving 21 bases between them. This CDR3 is CASSTRQAAKRAEAFF. The CDR3 region has the DNA TGTGCCAGTAGTACGAGACAGGCCGCGAAACGGGCTGAAGCTTTCTTT.

V is TRBV2 and J is TRBJ1-5; D uncertain. Trimming removed 6 bases at V and 6 bases at J, with 15 bases between. The CDR3 is 14 amino acids. The germline V gene has CDR1 SNHLY and CDR2 FYNNEI. The CDR3 loop is CASRGRVPSQPQHF. The CDR3 region has the DNA TGTGCCAGCAGGGGCAGAGTACCGTCTCAGCCCCAGCATTTT.

This sequence joins TRBV5-5 and TRBJ2-6; 9 bases fit TRBD1. The V gene's germline CDR1 is SGHKS and CDR2 YYEKEE (reference sequence). Trimming took 3 bases from V and 2 from J; bases not matched to a gene: 9. The CDR3 covers 18 residues. The CDR3 sequence: CASSSKTGGRAGANVLTF. The CDR3 DNA is TGTGCCAGCAGCTCGAAAACAGGGGGCAGGGCTGGGGCCAACGTCCTGACTTTC.

This clone occurred a few times. The same CDR3 arises from other DNA sequences in this sample as well. CDR3 nucleotides: TGTGCCAGCAGTGACAGCGGCTCTGGGGCCAACGTCCTGACTTTC. Its translation is CASSDSGSGANVLTF. The chain links TRBV2 to TRBJ2-6; tentative D call: TRBD2 (5 bases). CDR1 is SNHLY, CDR2 FYNNEI, per germline. Trimming stripped 3 bases from V and 0 bases from J, with 6 bases between. There are 15 residues in the CDR3.

The chain links TRBV9 to TRBJ2-7; 9 positions agree with TRBD2. The V gene's germline CDR1 is SGDLS and CDR2 YYNGEE. The V and J ends lost 0 bases and 2 bases, in that order; junction bases with no gene match: 3. The CDR3 covers 15 residues. CDR3 DNA sequence: TGTGCCAGCAGCGTAGGACTAGCGGACGCCTACGAGCAGTACTTC. It is translated as CASSVGLADAYEQYF. Using reference TRBV9 and TRBJ2-7 for the parts outside the CDR3, the full variable domain is DSGVTQTPKHLITATGQRVTLRCSPRSGDLSVYWYQQSLDQGLQFLIQYYNGEERAKGNILERFSAQQFPDLHSELNLSSLELGDSALYFCASSVGLADAYEQYFGPGTRLTVT.